Following are 10 T cell receptor beta chains from one sample sequenced in a study of blood T cell repertoires in COVID-19. The assay was immunoSEQ multiplex PCR, and TCRdb's table has in-frame clones only and misses some. The data show 100,000 to 150,000 clones, around 84% seen once. Sequencing was performed on PBMCs or T cells enriched from blood (not recorded which). The receptor source for this set is a man between 40 and 49 years old with acute COVID-19.

The V and J genes are TRBV19 and TRBJ1-1; 10 bases map to TRBD1. Germline CDR1 and CDR2: LNHDA and SQIVND (reference sequence). The CDR3 totals 15 residues. The ends lost 5 bases at V and 4 bases at J; junction bases unmatched: 7. CDR3: CASSSLDRGTTEAFF. The DNA for the CDR3 is TGTGCCAGTAGTTCCTTGGACAGGGGGACCACTGAAGCTTTCTTT.

V is TRBV7-2 and J is TRBJ2-2; 12 nucleotides line up with TRBD2. The CDR3 length is 16 residues. Losses at the gene ends were 2 bases for V and 7 bases for J; bases not matched to a gene: 5. Germline loops: CDR1 SGHTA, CDR2 FQGNSA. CDR3 region: CASSLLAGGPVGELFF. The CDR3 DNA is TGTGCCAGCAGCTTACTAGCGGGGGGGCCGGTCGGGGAGCTGTTTTTT.

V gene TRBV10-3 combines with J gene TRBJ2-7, with 7 bases fitting TRBD2. The CDR3 loop spans 16 amino acids. The trim removed 1 base at V and 1 base at J, leaving 7 bases unmatched. The germline V gene encodes CDR1 ENHRY and CDR2 SYGVKD. The DNA for the CDR3 is TGTGCCATCAGTGAGTTCCGCGGGGGTCCATCCTACGAGCAGTACTTC. This gives the protein CAISEFRGGPSYEQYF.

This clone was observed a handful of times. The chain couples TRBV3-1 (or the pseudogene TRBV3-2) to TRBJ1-2, with D uncertain. In germline, CDR1 is LGHDT, CDR2 YNNKEL (reference sequence). The CDR3 extends over 13 amino acids. V lost 6 bases to trimming and J lost 4 bases, with 12 bases between them. CDR3 nucleotides: TGTGCCAGCAGGGGCGGGCAGTTCTATGGCTACACCTTC. Protein: CASRGGQFYGYTF.

The chain joins TRBV30 to TRBJ2-1; 10 nucleotides align to TRBD2. The CDR3 spans 13 residues. Germline V gene sequence: CDR1 GTSNPN, CDR2 SVGIG (reference sequence). J gave up 13 bases and V 0 bases, and 6 bases lay outside the gene matches. The CDR3 region is CAWSVLQRGGQFF. DNA of the CDR3: TGTGCCTGGAGTGTCCTCCAGCGGGGGGGCCAGTTCTTC.

The rearrangement joins TRBV5-8 to TRBJ1-2; D possibly corresponds to TRBD1 (5 bases). Germline CDR1 reads SGHTS; CDR2 reads YDEGEE. Trimming removed 5 bases at V and 8 bases at J, with 13 bases between. The CDR3 contains 12 residues. The CDR3 here is CASSTQGSGYTF. CDR3 in DNA: TGTGCCAGCAGTACCCAGGGATCGGGCTACACCTTC.

The chain joins TRBV7-2 to TRBJ2-5, with D perhaps matching TRBD2 (5 bases). Germline V gives CDR1 SGHTA, CDR2 FQGNSA. The V and J ends lost 7 bases and 5 bases respectively, with 17 bases between them. This CDR3 has 14 residues. For the CDR3, the DNA is TGTGCCAGCAAGGGTTCGGGGTCCAGGGAGACCCAGTACTTC. Translating it yields CASKGSGSRETQYF. Using reference TRBV7-2 and TRBJ2-5 for the parts outside the CDR3, the full variable domain is GAGVSQSPSNKVTEKGKDVELRCDPISGHTALYWYRQSLGQGLEFLIYFQGNSAPDKSGLPSDRFSAERTGGSVSTLTIQRTQQEDSAVYLCASKGSGSRETQYFGPGTRLLVL.

The chain carries TRBV9 and TRBJ1-5; D might be TRBD1 (6 bases). Germline-derived CDR1 and CDR2 are SGDLS and YYNGEE. This CDR3 comprises 15 residues. The V and J ends lost 0 bases and 2 bases respectively, with 9 bases between them. CDR3 residues: CASSVAGVGNQPQHF. The CDR3 nucleotides read TGTGCCAGCAGCGTAGCAGGGGTGGGCAATCAGCCCCAGCATTTT.

The rearrangement joins TRBV5-6 to TRBJ2-7; 8 nucleotides line up with TRBD1. The CDR3 consists of 13 residues. V was pared by 5 bases and J by 6 bases, with 7 bases of the junction left unmatched. The V gene's germline CDR1 is SGHDT and CDR2 YYEEEE. This CDR3 reads CASRILDRAEQYF. The CDR3 nucleotides are TGTGCCAGCAGAATATTGGACAGGGCCGAGCAGTACTTC.

The chain combines TRBV3-1 (or the pseudogene TRBV3-2) with TRBJ2-3; 10 nucleotides line up with TRBD2. Per germline, CDR1 LGHDT and CDR2 YNNKEL (reference sequence). Losses at the gene ends were 3 bases for V and 8 bases for J; bases not matched to a gene: 8. This CDR3 is 15 amino acids long. The CDR3 DNA reads TGTGCCAGCAGCCACCGAGCGGGAGGGTCCGGTACGCAGTATTTT. It encodes CASSHRAGGSGTQYF.